Below are 29 T cell receptor beta chains sequenced from a single sample in a study of CD8 T cells in Susac syndrome. An amount of RNA that ranged from roughly 0.5 to 1 ug was reverse transcribed with random hexamers. One entry per CDR3 protein, called by TCRdb with MiXCR from the immunoSEQ multiplex PCR reads. The profile shows roughly 89,000 distinct CDR3 sequences, about 96% of them singletons. Sequencing was done on a sample of CD8+ T cells from PBMCs. These receptors all stem from a human donor with Susac syndrome.

This chain uses TRBV20-1 with TRBJ2-1; no clear D. The CDR3 contains 13 residues. Trimming removed 0 bases from V and 4 bases from J, with 7 bases in between. Germline V gene data show CDR1 as DFQATT and CDR2 as SNEGSKA (reference sequence). CDR3 DNA: TGCAGTGCTAGAGACAGGCTATACAATGAGCAGTTCTTC. It is translated as CSARDRLYNEQFF.

The chain combines TRBV20-1 with TRBJ2-5, with D perhaps TRBD1 or TRBD2 (5 bases each). The CDR3 extends over 14 amino acids. From germline, CDR1 is DFQATT and CDR2 SNEGSKA (reference sequence). The germline V and J ends were trimmed by 0 bases and 5 bases, with 13 bases remaining between them. CDR3 sequence: CSARDTRDGETQYF. The CDR3 DNA is TGCAGTGCTAGAGATACCAGGGACGGGGAGACCCAGTACTTC.

This sequence joins TRBV4-3 and TRBJ1-5; D is ambiguous. Germline-derived CDR1 and CDR2 are LGHNA and YSLEER. The CDR3 runs 16 residues. V lost 3 bases to trimming and J lost 1 base, with 13 bases between them. The CDR3, as DNA: TGCGCCAGCAGCCAGTCATGGGGTAAGAGCAATCAGCCCCAGCATTTT. Its translation is CASSQSWGKSNQPQHF.

V usage is TRBV7-2 and J usage is TRBJ2-1, with 9 nucleotides matching TRBD1. Unmatched junction bases numbered 8, after V lost 3 bases and J lost 5 bases. Germline CDR1 and CDR2: SGHTA and FQGNSA. There are 16 residues in the CDR3. The CDR3 sequence is CASSFSGQGKNNEQFF. CDR3 bases: TGTGCCAGCAGCTTTTCAGGACAGGGGAAAAACAATGAGCAGTTCTTC.

The genes are TRBV12-3 or TRBV12-4 and TRBJ2-3, with 8 nucleotides matching TRBD2. Unmatched junction bases numbered 4, after V lost 4 bases and J lost 4 bases. The CDR3 loop spans 14 amino acids. In DNA form, the CDR3 reads TGTGCCAGCAGTTCCGGGAGGGCCGCAGATACGCAGTATTTT. This translates into CASSSGRAADTQYF.

The CDR3 here is CASSVANRLDEQYF. In nucleotides, the CDR3 is TGTGCCAGCAGCGTAGCGAACAGGTTGGACGAGCAGTACTTC. The chain carries TRBV9 and TRBJ2-7; D might be TRBD1 (5 bases). Germline V CDR1 and CDR2: SGDLS, YYNGEE. Trimming pared 0 bases from V and 5 bases from J, leaving 12 bases between. This CDR3 is 14 amino acids long. Supplemented by reference TRBV9 and TRBJ2-7, the full variable domain reads DSGVTQTPKHLITATGQRVTLRCSPRSGDLSVYWYQQSLDQGLQFLIQYYNGEERAKGNILERFSAQQFPDLHSELNLSSLELGDSALYFCASSVANRLDEQYFGPGTRLTVT.

The chain has TRBV28 and TRBJ2-7; D call uncertain. Trimming took 0 bases from V and 3 from J, leaving 6 bases between them. CDR1 is MDHEN and CDR2 is SYDVKM in the germline V gene. The CDR3 contains 13 residues. This chain's CDR3 is CASSLWQLYEQYF. DNA for the CDR3: TGTGCCAGCAGTTTATGGCAGCTCTACGAGCAGTACTTC. Based on the CDR3 plus reference TRBV28 and TRBJ2-7, the full variable domain is DVKVTQSSRYLVKRTGEKVFLECVQDMDHENMFWYRQDPGLGLRLIYFSYDVKMKEKGDIPEGYSVSREKKERFSLILESASTNQTSMYLCASSLWQLYEQYFGPGTRLTVT.

The chain uses TRBV11-3 and TRBJ2-1; D is unresolved. CDR3 size: 13 residues. The germline V gene has CDR1 SGHNT and CDR2 YENEEA. V gave up 3 bases and J gave up 5 bases, with 8 bases separating them. In DNA form, the CDR3 reads TGTGCCAGCAGCTTCGGAGCAAACAATGAGCAGTTCTTC. This codes for CASSFGANNEQFF.

The chain links TRBV28 to TRBJ2-7, with a tentative D call TRBD2 (5 bases). V lost 0 bases and J 7 bases, leaving 16 bases between the germline ends. The germline V gene encodes CDR1 MDHEN and CDR2 SYDVKM. This CDR3 contains 15 residues. This CDR3 reads CASSLWDSEGREQYF. In nucleotides, the CDR3 is TGTGCCAGCAGTTTATGGGATAGCGAGGGCCGAGAGCAGTACTTC.

The chain employs TRBV2 and TRBJ1-2; TRBD1 is a possible D gene (6 bases). The CDR3 consists of 14 residues. V was shortened by 8 bases and J by 4 bases, with 17 bases between the two germline ends. Germline-derived CDR1 and CDR2 are SNHLY and FYNNEI. CDR3 sequence (DNA): TGTGCCAGCGGAGGACAGTTGGGGACCTATGGCTACACCTTC. Translating it yields CASGGQLGTYGYTF.

This chain links TRBV19 with TRBJ2-1; D remains unclear. The CDR3 runs to 12 residues. Germline CDR1 is LNHDA and CDR2 is SQIVND (reference sequence). Trimming shortened V by 3 bases and J by 9 bases, and 9 bases separated the two germline ends. The chain's CDR3 is CASSIGASEQFF. CDR3 in DNA: TGTGCCAGTAGTATTGGAGCTAGTGAGCAGTTCTTC.

The chain links TRBV9 to TRBJ2-7, with D maybe TRBD2 (6 bases). CDR1 and CDR2 (germline): SGDLS, YYNGEE. The CDR3 covers 14 residues. V lost 4 bases and J 3 bases, leaving 14 bases between the germline ends. CDR3 nucleotides: TGTGCCAGCAGCCCAAGGGACTTAGGCTACGAGCAGTACTTC. Its protein is CASSPRDLGYEQYF.

The chain employs TRBV3-1 and TRBJ1-6; D is uncertain. Trimming removed 1 base from V and 9 bases from J, with 7 bases in between. CDR3 size: 13 residues. CDR1 and CDR2 (germline): LGHDT, YNNKEL (reference sequence). As DNA, the CDR3 is TGTGCCAGCAGCCAAGGCAAGGGTTCACCCCTCCACTTT. The encoded protein is CASSQGKGSPLHF.

This clonotype was seen a single time. The V and J genes are TRBV9 and TRBJ2-1; 9 bases are shared with TRBD1. The germline CDR1 and CDR2 sequences are SGDLS and YYNGEE. Trimming at V came to 3 bases and at J to 8 bases, leaving 3 bases not matched to a gene. The CDR3 loop spans 13 amino acids. This CDR3 is CASSAGQGDEQFF. CDR3 nucleotide sequence: TGTGCCAGCAGCGCGGGACAGGGCGATGAGCAGTTCTTC.

The gene calls are TRBV20-1 and TRBJ2-7, with a weak D call TRBD1 (6 bases). The V end was cut by 5 bases, the J end by 5 bases, with 16 bases between. The germline V gene encodes CDR1 DFQATT and CDR2 SNEGSKA (reference sequence). CDR3 length: 13 amino acids. CDR3 protein: CSADDRNSNEQYF. The CDR3 DNA sequence: TGCAGTGCTGACGACAGGAACTCTAACGAGCAGTACTTC.

This chain links TRBV6-6 with TRBJ2-3, with TRBD1 matching over 7 bases. Germline CDR1 is MNHNY and CDR2 is SVGAGI (reference sequence). V lost 2 bases to trimming and J lost 4 bases; unmatched junction nucleotides: 3. The CDR3 loop spans 14 amino acids. CDR3 nucleotides: TGTGCCAGCAGTTACATTCAGGGGGCAGATACGCAGTATTTT. It yields the protein CASSYIQGADTQYF.

This clonotype is a singleton in its sample. The chain recombines TRBV9 with TRBJ1-5; D is possibly TRBD1 (5 bases). The germline V gene has CDR1 SGDLS and CDR2 YYNGEE. The CDR3 length is 14 residues. Trimming shortened V by 3 bases and J by 6 bases, and 13 bases separated the two germline ends. CDR3 bases: TGTGCCAGCAGCGCATCCGGGGCCGCTCAGCCCCAGCATTTT. Its protein product is CASSASGAAQPQHF.

This chain uses TRBV19 with TRBJ2-5; 7 nucleotides agree with TRBD2. V lost 5 bases, J lost 5 bases, and 11 bases stayed unmatched. CDR3 length equals 15 residues. CDR1 is LNHDA and CDR2 is SQIVND in the germline V gene (reference sequence). CDR3 sequence reads: CASSLSPQGGETQYF. The CDR3 DNA reads TGTGCCAGTAGTCTCTCGCCCCAGGGAGGGGAGACCCAGTACTTC.

The chain has TRBV6-6 and TRBJ2-5; weak D call: TRBD2 (6 bases). The V end lost 3 bases, the J end lost 5 bases, and 10 bases lay between the germline ends. Germline V gene data show CDR1 as MNHNY and CDR2 as SVGAGI (reference sequence). The CDR3 has 13 residues. The CDR3 sequence is CASSYRGKETQYF. CDR3 nucleotides: TGTGCCAGCAGTTATCGGGGGAAGGAGACCCAGTACTTC.

The chain uses TRBV29-1 and TRBJ1-2, with D possibly matching TRBD1 (5 bases). V was clipped by 6 bases and J by 6 bases, with 11 bases between them. CDR3 size: 11 residues. The V gene's germline CDR1 is SQVTM and CDR2 ANQGSEA. The CDR3 sequence is CSVGEWNGYTF. The CDR3 bases are TGCAGCGTGGGGGAATGGAATGGCTACACCTTC.

This chain connects TRBV7-9 to TRBJ2-7, with 10 bases identical to TRBD2. Trimming cost V 0 bases and J 2 bases; bases outside gene matches: 7. The germline gives CDR1 SEHNR, CDR2 FQNEAQ (reference sequence). The CDR3 is 17 residues long. For the CDR3, the DNA is TGTGCCAGCAGCTTAGCCCCGGCAGCGGGGGGGCCCTACGAGCAGTACGTC. Its translation is CASSLAPAAGGPYEQYV.

CDR3: CSVYGLTGELFF. CDR3 bases: TGCAGCGTGTACGGCCTCACCGGGGAGCTGTTTTTT. This chain connects TRBV29-1 to TRBJ2-2; D remains unclear. This CDR3 has 12 residues. Trimming took 6 bases from V and 4 from J, leaving 9 bases between them. Germline V gene sequence: CDR1 SQVTM, CDR2 ANQGSEA.

The chain links TRBV7-3 to TRBJ2-1; 7 bases agree with TRBD2. This CDR3 is built from 15 residues. Germline V gene sequence: CDR1 SGHTA, CDR2 FQGTGA. Trimming at V came to 2 bases and at J to 1 base, leaving 2 bases not matched to a gene. CDR3 DNA: TGTGCCAGCAGCTTAGGGGAGGGGTCCTACAATGAGCAGTTCTTC. Encoded protein: CASSLGEGSYNEQFF. The variable domain in full, completed from reference TRBV7-3 and TRBJ2-1, reads GAGVSQTPSNKVTEKGKYVELRCDPISGHTALYWYRQSLGQGPEFLIYFQGTGAADDSGLPNDRFFAVRPEGSVSTLKIQRTERGDSAVYLCASSLGEGSYNEQFFGPGTRLTVL.

V is TRBV2 and J is TRBJ2-1; D gene unclear. The CDR3 is made up of 12 amino acids. V was cut by 3 bases and J by 1 base, with 1 base left in between. Germline V CDR1 and CDR2: SNHLY, FYNNEI. The CDR3 DNA reads TGTGCCAGCAGTGAGTCCTACAATGAGCAGTTCTTC. It is translated as CASSESYNEQFF. Full variable domain (missing parts from reference TRBV2 and TRBJ2-1): EPEVTQTPSHQVTQMGQEVILRCVPISNHLYFYWYRQILGQKVEFLVSFYNNEISEKSEIFDDQFSVERPDGSNFTLKIRSTKLEDSAMYFCASSESYNEQFFGPGTRLTVL.

The V call is TRBV29-1, the J call TRBJ2-3, with D possibly TRBD1 on 5 matching bases. Germline CDR1 reads SQVTM; CDR2 reads ANQGSEA. The CDR3 consists of 12 residues. With 7 bases removed from V and 4 bases from J, the gap between germline ends came to 12 bases. CDR3 loop: CSEVKGSDTQYF. The CDR3 DNA follows: TGCAGCGAGGTTAAGGGGTCAGATACGCAGTATTTT.

This chain connects TRBV30 to TRBJ1-1; 10 bases align to TRBD1. The V gene's germline CDR1 is GTSNPN and CDR2 SVGIG (reference sequence). This CDR3 region has 14 residues. V gave up 1 base and J gave up 5 bases; unmatched junction bases: 4. CDR3 protein: CAWSAGTGVTEAFF. CDR3 nucleotides: TGTGCCTGGAGTGCCGGGACAGGGGTTACTGAAGCTTTCTTT.

The chain combines TRBV25-1 with TRBJ2-1, with TRBD1 matching 9 bases. CDR1 and CDR2 from the germline V gene are MGHDK and SYGVNS. CDR3 length: 14 residues. V lost 6 bases to trimming and J lost 4 bases; unmatched junction nucleotides: 4. The CDR3: CASSPGQGYNEQFF. The CDR3 nucleotides read TGTGCCAGCAGCCCGGGACAGGGATACAATGAGCAGTTCTTC.

This clonotype was recorded only once. CDR3 sequence (DNA): TGCGCCAGCAGCTTCCTACTAGCGGGGTTTGATGAGCAGTTCTTC. It specifies CASSFLLAGFDEQFF. The chain recombines TRBV5-1 with TRBJ2-1, with TRBD2 matching 10 bases. Trimming took 2 bases from V and 8 from J; bases not matched to a gene: 7. This CDR3 spans 15 amino acids. The V gene's germline CDR1 is SGHRS and CDR2 YFSETQ.

The chain employs TRBV6-2 or TRBV6-3 and TRBJ2-2; 10 bases are a match to TRBD2. After removal of 4 bases from V and 3 bases from J, the junction contained 11 bases not matched to a gene. From germline, CDR1 is MNHEY and CDR2 SVGEGT. This CDR3 has 18 amino acids. The CDR3 DNA reads TGTGCCAGCAGTTCCCGGACTAGCGGTGGAGGGTACACCGGGGAGCTGTTTTTT. It encodes CASSSRTSGGGYTGELFF.